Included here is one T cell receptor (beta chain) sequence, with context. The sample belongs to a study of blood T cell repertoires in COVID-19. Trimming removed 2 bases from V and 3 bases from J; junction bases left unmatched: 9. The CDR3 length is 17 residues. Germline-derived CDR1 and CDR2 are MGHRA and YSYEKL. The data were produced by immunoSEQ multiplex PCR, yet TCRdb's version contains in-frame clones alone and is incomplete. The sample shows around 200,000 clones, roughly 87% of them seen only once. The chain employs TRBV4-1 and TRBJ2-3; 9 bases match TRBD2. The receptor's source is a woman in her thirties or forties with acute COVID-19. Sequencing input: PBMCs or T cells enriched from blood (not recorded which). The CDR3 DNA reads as TGCGCCAGCAGCCAACACAATGGGCTAGCGGGAACAGATACGCAGTATTTT. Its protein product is CASSQHNGLAGTDTQYF.